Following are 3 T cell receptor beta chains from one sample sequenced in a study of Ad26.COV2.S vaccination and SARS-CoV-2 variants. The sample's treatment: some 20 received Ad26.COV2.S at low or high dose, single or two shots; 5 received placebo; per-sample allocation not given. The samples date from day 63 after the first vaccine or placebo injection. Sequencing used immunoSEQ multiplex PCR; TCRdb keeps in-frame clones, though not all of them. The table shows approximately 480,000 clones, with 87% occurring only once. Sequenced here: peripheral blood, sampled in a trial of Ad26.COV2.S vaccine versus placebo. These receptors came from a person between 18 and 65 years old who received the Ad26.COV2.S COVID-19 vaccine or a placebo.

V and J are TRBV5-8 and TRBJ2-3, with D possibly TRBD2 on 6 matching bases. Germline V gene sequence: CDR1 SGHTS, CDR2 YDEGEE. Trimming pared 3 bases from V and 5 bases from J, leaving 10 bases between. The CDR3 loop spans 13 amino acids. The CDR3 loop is CASSWGTGDTQYF. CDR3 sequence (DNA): TGTGCCAGCAGCTGGGGGACTGGAGATACGCAGTATTTT.

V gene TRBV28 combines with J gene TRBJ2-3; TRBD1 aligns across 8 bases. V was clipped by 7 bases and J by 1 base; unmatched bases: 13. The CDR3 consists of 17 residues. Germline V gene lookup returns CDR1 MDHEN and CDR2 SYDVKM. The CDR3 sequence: CASIGATGQGGTDTQYF. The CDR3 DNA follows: TGTGCCAGCATCGGGGCAACAGGACAGGGTGGCACAGATACGCAGTATTTT.

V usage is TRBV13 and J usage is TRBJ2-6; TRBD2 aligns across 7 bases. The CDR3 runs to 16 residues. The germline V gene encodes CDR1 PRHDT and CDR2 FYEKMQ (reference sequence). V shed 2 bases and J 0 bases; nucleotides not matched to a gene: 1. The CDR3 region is CASSLSGVSGANVLTF. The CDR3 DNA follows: TGTGCCAGCAGCTTAAGCGGGGTCTCTGGGGCCAACGTCCTGACTTTC.